This is a list of T cell receptor beta chains from one sample in a study of cytomegalovirus exposure and HLA in healthy donors. The repertoire was sequenced with immunoSEQ multiplex PCR; TCRdb's copy has only in-frame clones and lacks some. Its listing shows 45,000 to 70,000 clones. The sequencing input was PBMCs. Receptors originate from a woman aged 25 to 39 in good health and CMV-seropositive. Both conserved end residues are part of each CDR3. D genes are given only for firm matches.

J gene: TRBJ2-3; D gene: TRBD2; V gene: TRBV5-1; CDR3 DNA: TGCGCCAGCAGCTTTTTAGCGGGTGGTGGAGATACGCAGTATTTT; CDR3 protein: CASSFLAGGGDTQYF
J gene: TRBJ1-1; D gene: TRBD1; V gene: TRBV15; CDR3 DNA: TGTGCCACCAGCAGTGATACAGGGGGCACTGAAGCTTTCTTT; CDR3 protein: CATSSDTGGTEAFF
J gene: TRBJ1-5; D gene: .; V gene: TRBV6-1; CDR3 DNA: TGTGCCAGCAGTGAGTCCGGAGCTCGGCCCCAGCATTTT; CDR3 protein: CASSESGARPQHF
J gene: TRBJ2-3; D gene: .; V gene: TRBV7-2; CDR3 DNA: TGTGCCAGCAGCTTAGAGCGGAGGCGTAGCGGACCTACAGATACGCAGTATTTT; CDR3 protein: CASSLERRRSGPTDTQYF
J gene: TRBJ2-7; D gene: TRBD1; V gene: TRBV5-1; CDR3 DNA: TGCGCCAGCAGCTGGACAGGGGGAGTTCACGAGCAGTACTTC; CDR3 protein: CASSWTGGVHEQYF
J gene: TRBJ2-2; D gene: .; V gene: TRBV25-1; CDR3 DNA: TGTGCCAGCAGTGAATTCCGGCCAGAGGCGAACACCGGGGAGCTGTTTTTT; CDR3 protein: CASSEFRPEANTGELFF
J gene: TRBJ1-1; D gene: TRBD1; V gene: TRBV9; CDR3 DNA: TGTGCCAGCAGCGGAACCGGGACAGGGATCCCTGAAGCTTTCTTT; CDR3 protein: CASSGTGTGIPEAFF
J gene: TRBJ2-2; D gene: .; V gene: TRBV10-2; CDR3 DNA: TGCGCCAGCAGTTGGTTGGGCCCACCGAACACCGGGGAGCTGTTTTTT; CDR3 protein: CASSWLGPPNTGELFF
J gene: TRBJ1-2; D gene: .; V gene: TRBV5-4; CDR3 DNA: TGTGCCAGCAGCGACGGGAACTATGGCTACACCTTC; CDR3 protein: CASSDGNYGYTF
J gene: TRBJ1-5; D gene: TRBD1; V gene: TRBV4-2; CDR3 DNA: TGTGCCAGCAGCCAAGACCGGGCAGGGGGCAACTCTGAAATCAATCAGCCCCAGCATTTT; CDR3 protein: CASSQDRAGGNSEINQPQHF
J gene: TRBJ2-2; D gene: .; V gene: TRBV4-2; CDR3 DNA: TGTGCCAGCAGCCTTTTAGCGATCGCGAACACCGGGGAGCTGTTTTTT; CDR3 protein: CASSLLAIANTGELFF
J gene: TRBJ2-7; D gene: TRBD2; V gene: TRBV6-1; CDR3 DNA: TGTGCCAGCAGTGAAGAGGCCGGGACTAGCTCCTACGAGCAGTACTTC; CDR3 protein: CASSEEAGTSSYEQYF
J gene: TRBJ1-5; D gene: .; V gene: TRBV18; CDR3 DNA: TGTGCCAGCTCACAGGGGAACCTCGGGCATCAGCCCCAGCATTTT; CDR3 protein: CASSQGNLGHQPQHF
J gene: TRBJ2-7; D gene: TRBD1; V gene: TRBV29-1; CDR3 DNA: TGCAGCGTTCGTGGTTCCGGGACAGGGATCTACGAGCAGTACTTC; CDR3 protein: CSVRGSGTGIYEQYF
J gene: TRBJ2-7; D gene: .; V gene: TRBV4-2; CDR3 DNA: TGTGCCAGCAGCCAAGATAGTGGCGGGGAGAGCTACGAGCAGTACTTC; CDR3 protein: CASSQDSGGESYEQYF
J gene: TRBJ2-1; D gene: TRBD2; V gene: TRBV9; CDR3 DNA: TGTGCCAGCAGCGTAGTTTCTAGCGGGAGTTATGAGCAGTTCTTC; CDR3 protein: CASSVVSSGSYEQFF
J gene: TRBJ2-5; D gene: TRBD2; V gene: TRBV4-1; CDR3 DNA: TGCGCCAGCAGCCCTAGGACTAGCAGGGAGACCCAGTACTTC; CDR3 protein: CASSPRTSRETQYF
J gene: TRBJ2-7; D gene: TRBD1; V gene: TRBV6-1; CDR3 DNA: TGTGCCAGCCGCCTTGGGACAGGCTCCTACGAGCAGTACTTC; CDR3 protein: CASRLGTGSYEQYF
J gene: TRBJ2-7; D gene: TRBD2; V gene: TRBV27; CDR3 DNA: TGTGCCAGCAGACCCGGGACTAGCGGGAGTTACGAGCAGTACTTC; CDR3 protein: CASRPGTSGSYEQYF
J gene: TRBJ1-3; D gene: TRBD1; V gene: TRBV6-5; CDR3 DNA: TGTGCCAGCAGCAGGGACAGTTACTCTGGAAACACCATATATTTT; CDR3 protein: CASSRDSYSGNTIYF
J gene: TRBJ2-1; D gene: TRBD2; V gene: TRBV6-4; CDR3 DNA: TGTGCCAGCAGTGCGCTAGCGGGAGGGCCCTTTGAGCAGTTCTTC; CDR3 protein: CASSALAGGPFEQFF
J gene: TRBJ1-2; D gene: TRBD1; V gene: TRBV11-2; CDR3 DNA: TGTGCCAGCAGCGCTACAGGGGGCGGTAACTATGGCTACACCTTC; CDR3 protein: CASSATGGGNYGYTF
J gene: TRBJ2-7; D gene: TRBD1; V gene: TRBV6-6; CDR3 DNA: TGTGCGACCGGGACAGGCTTCTACGAGCAGTACTTC; CDR3 protein: CATGTGFYEQYF
J gene: TRBJ2-7; D gene: .; V gene: TRBV10-3; CDR3 DNA: TGTGCCATCAGTGAGTCTTTGGGGCAGTCCGAGCAGTACTTC; CDR3 protein: CAISESLGQSEQYF
J gene: TRBJ2-5; D gene: .; V gene: TRBV5-6; CDR3 DNA: TGTGCCAGCAGCTTGGGGGGCGTCGCGACCCAGTACTTC; CDR3 protein: CASSLGGVATQYF
J gene: TRBJ2-7; D gene: TRBD2; V gene: TRBV25-1; CDR3 DNA: TGTGCCAGCAGTCGGACTAGCGGGGCCTACGAGCAGTACTTC; CDR3 protein: CASSRTSGAYEQYF